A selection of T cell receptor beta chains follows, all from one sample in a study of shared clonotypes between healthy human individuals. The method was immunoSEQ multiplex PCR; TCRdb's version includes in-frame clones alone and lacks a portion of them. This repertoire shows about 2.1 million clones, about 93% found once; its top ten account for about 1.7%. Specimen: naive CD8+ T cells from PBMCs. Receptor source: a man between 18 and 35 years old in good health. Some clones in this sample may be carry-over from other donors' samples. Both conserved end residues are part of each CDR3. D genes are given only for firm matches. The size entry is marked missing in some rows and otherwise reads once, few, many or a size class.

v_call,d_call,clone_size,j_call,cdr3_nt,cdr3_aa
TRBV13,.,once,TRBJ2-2,TGTGCCAGCAGCTTTGGAGGGGATGGCGGGGAGCTGTTTTTT,CASSFGGDGGELFF
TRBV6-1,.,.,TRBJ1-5,TGTGCCAGCAGTGTTTTGGGTAACCAGCCCCAGCATTTT,CASSVLGNQPQHF
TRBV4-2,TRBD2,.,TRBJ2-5,TGTGCCAGCAGCCAAGTGGCGGGAGGGGAGACCCAGTACTTC,CASSQVAGGETQYF
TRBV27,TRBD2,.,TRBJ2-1,TGTGCCAGCACCGAAGCGGGAGCCGATGAGCAGTTCTTC,CASTEAGADEQFF
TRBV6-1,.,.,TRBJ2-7,TGTGCCAGCAGTGAACAGGGACAAGTCTACGAGCAGTACTTC,CASSEQGQVYEQYF
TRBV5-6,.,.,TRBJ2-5,TGTGCCAGCAGCTTCGGGTACGGGGCACTCCAAGAGACCCAGTACTTC,CASSFGYGALQETQYF
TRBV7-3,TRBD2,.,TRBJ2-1,TGTGCCAGCAGCTTATTCCCCGGACTAGCAAACGACAATGAGCAGTTCTTC,CASSLFPGLANDNEQFF
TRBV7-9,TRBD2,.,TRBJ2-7,TGTGCCAGCAGCTTACAAGGCCAGGGGCCTAGCGGGAGAGGTGAGCAGTACTTC,CASSLQGQGPSGRGEQYF
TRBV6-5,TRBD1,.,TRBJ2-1,TGTGCCAGCAGTTACTACAGGGGGCGATCCAATGAGCAGTTCTTC,CASSYYRGRSNEQFF
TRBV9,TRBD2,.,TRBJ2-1,TGTGCCAGCAGCGTTGCCCCTAGCGGCCGATTTTACAATGAGCAGTTCTTC,CASSVAPSGRFYNEQFF
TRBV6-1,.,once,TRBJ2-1,TGTGCCAGCAGTGAATTTAGAGATGAGCAGTTCTTC,CASSEFRDEQFF
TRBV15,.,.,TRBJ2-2,TGTGCCACCAGCACCCCGGTTCGGACAACGAACACCGGGGAGCTGTTTTTT,CATSTPVRTTNTGELFF
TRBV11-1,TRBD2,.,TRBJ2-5,TGTGCCAGCAGCCCAGGCCAACTAGCGGAGTACCAAGAGACCCAGTACTTC,CASSPGQLAEYQETQYF
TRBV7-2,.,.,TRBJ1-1,TGTGCCAGCAGCTTGTCCCCGGGACATCCAGCTTTCTTT,CASSLSPGHPAFF
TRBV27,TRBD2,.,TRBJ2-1,TGTGCCAGCAGTCTTCTAGCGGGAGCCCACAATGAGCAGTTCTTC,CASSLLAGAHNEQFF
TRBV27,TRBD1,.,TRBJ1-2,TGTGCCAGCAGTTTATCAGGGACAGCCTATGGCTACACCTTC,CASSLSGTAYGYTF
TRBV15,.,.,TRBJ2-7,TGTGCCACCAGAGGGAGTCTGTACGAGCAGTACTTC,CATRGSLYEQYF
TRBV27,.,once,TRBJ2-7,TGTGCCAGCGTGGGACCGGGACTCCTTTCCTACGAGCAGTACTTC,CASVGPGLLSYEQYF
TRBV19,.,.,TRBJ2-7,TGTGCCAGTAGTATGAATTGGTACAATCCCTACGAGCAGTACTTC,CASSMNWYNPYEQYF
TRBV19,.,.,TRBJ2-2,TGTGCCAGTACCGCGGGACTTAGGGCCGGGGAGCTGTTTTTT,CASTAGLRAGELFF
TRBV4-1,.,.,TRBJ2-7,TGCGCCAGCAGCCAAGATGCCCCAACGGCGTACGAGCAGTACTTC,CASSQDAPTAYEQYF
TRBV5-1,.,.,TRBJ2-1,TGCGCCAGCAGCTTGTCCAGCGACAATGAGCAGTTCTTC,CASSLSSDNEQFF
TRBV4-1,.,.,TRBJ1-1,TGCGCCAGCAGCCAAGACAGGTCCACTGAAGCTTTCTTT,CASSQDRSTEAFF
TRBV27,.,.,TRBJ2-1,TGTGCCAGCAGTTTGATCGGGGGTGAGCAGTTCTTC,CASSLIGGEQFF
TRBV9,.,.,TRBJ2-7,TGTGCCAGCAGCGCCGCCGGGACGGACACCTACGAGCAGTACTTC,CASSAAGTDTYEQYF
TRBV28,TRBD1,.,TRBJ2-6,TGTGCCAGCAGACACGACAGGGTCGGCCTTCTTTCTGGGGCCAACGTCCTGACTTTC,CASRHDRVGLLSGANVLTF
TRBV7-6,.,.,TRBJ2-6,TGTGCCAGCAGCTTAGGGGGCAGCTCTGGGGCCAACGTCCTGACTTTC,CASSLGGSSGANVLTF
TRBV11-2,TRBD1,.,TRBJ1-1,TGTGCCAGCAGCTTATCCCCGGGACAGCGCATGAACACTGAAGCTTTCTTT,CASSLSPGQRMNTEAFF
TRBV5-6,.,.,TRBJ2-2,TGTGCCAGCAGCATCGACACAGGGACGGGCACCGGGGAGCTGTTTTTT,CASSIDTGTGTGELFF
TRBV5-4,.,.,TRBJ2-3,TGTGCCAGCAGCTACCGTGATACGCAGTATTTT,CASSYRDTQYF
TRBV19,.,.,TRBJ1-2,TGTGCCAGTAGCGACTACCGGACAGTGAACTATGGCTACACCTTC,CASSDYRTVNYGYTF
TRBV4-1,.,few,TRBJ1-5,TGCGCCAGCAGCCAATTGGGTAAGCCCCAGCATTTT,CASSQLGKPQHF
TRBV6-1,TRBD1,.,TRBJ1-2,TGTGCCAGCAGTGAGAAGTTGTCACAGGGGTATAATGGCTACACCTTC,CASSEKLSQGYNGYTF
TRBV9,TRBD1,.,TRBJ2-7,TGTGCCAGCAGCGTCGGGACAGGGCCGGCCTACGAGCAGTACTTC,CASSVGTGPAYEQYF
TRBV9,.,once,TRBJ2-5,TGTGCCAGCAGCGATCTCAGGGGCTCCCGCCCGACCCAGTACTTC,CASSDLRGSRPTQYF
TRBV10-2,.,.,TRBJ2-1,TGCGCCAGCAGAGAGACCTCGAGCTCCTACAATGAGCAGTTCTTC,CASRETSSSYNEQFF
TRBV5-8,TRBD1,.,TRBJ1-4,TGTGCCAGCAGCGACAGGGGCCCTAATGAAAAACTGTTTTTT,CASSDRGPNEKLFF
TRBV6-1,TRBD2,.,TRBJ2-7,TGTGCCGGCAGACTAGCGGGAGCCTACGAGCAGTACTTC,CAGRLAGAYEQYF
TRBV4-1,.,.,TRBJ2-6,TGCGCCAGCAGCCAAGATAGGACAGACACTGGGGCCAACGTCCTGACTTTC,CASSQDRTDTGANVLTF
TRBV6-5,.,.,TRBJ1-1,TGTGCCAGCAGTTACTCGTTGGGGGCTAACACTGAAGCTTTCTTT,CASSYSLGANTEAFF
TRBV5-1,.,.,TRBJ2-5,TGCGCCAGCAGCTTGGTACAAGAGACCCAGTACTTC,CASSLVQETQYF
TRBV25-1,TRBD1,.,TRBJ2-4,TGTGCCAGCAGCGGACAGGAAGTAGCCAAAAACATTCAGTACTTC,CASSGQEVAKNIQYF
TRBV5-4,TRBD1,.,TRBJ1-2,TGTGCCAGCAGCACGGGACAGTTCAACTATGGCTACACCTTC,CASSTGQFNYGYTF
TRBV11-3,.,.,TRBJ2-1,TGTGCCAGCAGCTTAGATGGTCTGGTCGCGTACAATGAGCAGTTCTTC,CASSLDGLVAYNEQFF
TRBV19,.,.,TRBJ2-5,TGTGCCAGCGGGGGACTTTCGGGTCAGTACTTC,CASGGLSGQYF
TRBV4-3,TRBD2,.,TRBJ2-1,TGCGCCAGCAGCCACAGACTAGCGGGACCCCCGGATGAGCAGTTCTTC,CASSHRLAGPPDEQFF
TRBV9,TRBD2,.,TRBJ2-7,TGTGCCAGCAGCGTCCATTCTCTAGCGGGAGTCCACGAGCAGTACTTC,CASSVHSLAGVHEQYF
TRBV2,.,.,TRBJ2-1,TGTGCCAGCAGGGGGAACGGCCCCTACAATGAGCAGTTCTTC,CASRGNGPYNEQFF
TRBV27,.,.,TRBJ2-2,TGTGCCAGCAGTTTCGACCGGGGCCAAGAGAACACCGGGGAGCTGTTTTTT,CASSFDRGQENTGELFF
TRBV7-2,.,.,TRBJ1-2,TGTGCCAGCAGCTTTAATCCGGGGAGCTATGGCTACACCTTC,CASSFNPGSYGYTF
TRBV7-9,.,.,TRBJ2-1,TGTGCCAGCAGCCCGACCGACAGCTCCTACAATGAGCAGTTCTTC,CASSPTDSSYNEQFF
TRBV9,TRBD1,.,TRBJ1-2,TGTGCCAGCAGCGAGAGGACAGGGGGCGTCTATGGCTACACCTTC,CASSERTGGVYGYTF
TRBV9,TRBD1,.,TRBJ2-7,TGTGCCAGCAGCGAGGGACAGGGGATCTACGAGCAGTACTTC,CASSEGQGIYEQYF